Described below is a single T cell receptor beta chain sequence and its context. One junction end disagrees with the germline gene, perhaps due to a read error. The source of the blood RNA was unsorted whole blood, and germline DNA was extracted as well. This specimen comes from a study of tumor-infiltrating lymphocytes in primary liver carcinoma. TCR beta cDNA was made from 500 ng total RNA with a constant-region primer. Library construction for TCR beta comprised three nested multiplex PCR rounds performed with slightly modified ARM-PCR. The opening two PCR rounds, around 9 cycles each, paired TRBV1-TRBV30 forward primers with a C-beta reverse primer. Via MiXCR, TCRdb re-called the multiplex PCR reads, giving one row per CDR3 protein. The top ten clones hold roughly 6.5% of a sample with 330,000 or so distinct CDR3 sequences, around 60% of them seen once. This CDR3 comprises 14 residues. CDR1 and CDR2 (germline): SGHAT, FQNNGV.

The source material was peripheral blood. This chain uses TRBV11-2 with TRBJ1-1, with 11 bases that match TRBD1. This TCR derives from a man aged 35 to 55 with primary liver carcinoma and hepatitis B virus infection. Written as DNA, the CDR3 is TGTGCCATCAGCAGTGGGACAGGGGGGACTGAAGCTTTCTTC. Translated: CAISSGTGGTEAFF. The whole variable domain, filled in from reference TRBV11-2 and TRBJ1-1, reads EAGVAQSPRYKIIEKRQSVAFWCNPISGHATLYWYQQILGQGPKLLIQFQNNGVVDDSQLPKDRFSAERLKGVDSTLKIQPAKLEDSAVYLCAISSGTGGTEAFFGQGTRLTVV.